This T cell receptor (beta chain) emerged from a study of blood T cells in healthy people across ages. Alongside a J-beta primer mix, a sample-barcoded 5' primer served in a second PCR lasting about 7 to 12 cycles. TCRdb independently ran MiXCR on the 5' RACE reads; one entry per CDR3 protein. This sample yields around 850,000 distinct CDR3 sequences, of which about 34% are seen a single time; approximately 12% belongs to the top ten. V dropped 3 bases and J dropped 3; count of bases not matched to a gene: 5. This CDR3 is built from 15 residues. Germline V gene lookup returns CDR1 MGHDK and CDR2 SYGVNS. This clonotype was seen only a few times.

Sequencing was carried out using blood. V is TRBV25-1 and J is TRBJ1-1; 9 nucleotides line up with TRBD1. This sequence originates from a man aged 18-30 years in good health. The CDR3 loop reads CASSETGGFYTEAFF. In DNA form, the CDR3 reads TGTGCCAGCAGTGAGACAGGGGGTTTTTACACTGAAGCTTTCTTT.